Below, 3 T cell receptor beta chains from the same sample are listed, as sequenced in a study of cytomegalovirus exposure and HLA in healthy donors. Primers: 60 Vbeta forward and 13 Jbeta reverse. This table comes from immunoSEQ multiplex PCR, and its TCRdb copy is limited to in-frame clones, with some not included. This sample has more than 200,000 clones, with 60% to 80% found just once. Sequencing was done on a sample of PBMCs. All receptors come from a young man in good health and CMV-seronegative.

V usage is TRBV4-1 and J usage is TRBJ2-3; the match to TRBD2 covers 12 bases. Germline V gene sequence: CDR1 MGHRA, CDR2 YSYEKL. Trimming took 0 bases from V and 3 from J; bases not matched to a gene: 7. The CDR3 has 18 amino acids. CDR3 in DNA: TGCGCCAGCAGCCAAGATCACCTAGCGGGAGGGCCGACAGATACGCAGTATTTT. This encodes CASSQDHLAGGPTDTQYF.

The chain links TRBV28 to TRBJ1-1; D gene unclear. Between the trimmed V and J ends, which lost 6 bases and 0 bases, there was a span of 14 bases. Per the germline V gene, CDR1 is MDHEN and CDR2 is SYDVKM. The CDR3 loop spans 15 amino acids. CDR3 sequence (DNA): TGTGCCAGCAGCCCAGAGGACTTCTTGAACACTGAAGCTTTCTTT. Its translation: CASSPEDFLNTEAFF.

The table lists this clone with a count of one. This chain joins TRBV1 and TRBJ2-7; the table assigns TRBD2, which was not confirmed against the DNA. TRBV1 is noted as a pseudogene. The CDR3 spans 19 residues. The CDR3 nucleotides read TGCACCAGCAGCCAGGACTGTGAGGGAACGGCCGGGGGGGCTGAGGAGCAGTACTTC. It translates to CTSSQDCEGTAGGAEEQYF.